This T cell receptor beta chain was profiled in a study of blood T cell repertoires in COVID-19. About the study: Material from acute and convalescent COVID-19 was sourced from the United States, Italy and Spain. PBMCs, B-cell-depleted T cells, or T cells provided the cDNA or gDNA that made up the material.

Clones were read by immunoSEQ multiplex PCR, and TCRdb kept only the in-frame ones, dropping some. In the table there are approximately 130,000 clones, about 86% of which are singletons. The specimen sequenced was peripheral blood. The source is a woman in her fifties or sixties with acute or convalescent COVID-19.

The CDR3 protein is CASSQRMTGGEAPLHF. CDR3 DNA: TGCGCCAGCAGCCAACGAATGACAGGGGGCGAGGCACCCCTCCACTTT. J is TRBJ1-6 and V is TRBV4-1; 10 bases match TRBD1. The germline V gene has CDR1 MGHRA and CDR2 YSYEKL. The CDR3 is 16 amino acids. J was trimmed by 11 bases and V by 2 bases; bases with no gene match: 9.